This TCR beta chain came from a study of blood T cell repertoires in COVID-19. About the study: Both acute and convalescent COVID-19 samples were obtained from the United States, Italy and Spain. Sample material is recorded as cDNA or gDNA derived from T cells, B-cell-depleted T cells, or PBMCs.

This CDR3 comprises 12 residues. Trimming removed 3 bases from V and 0 bases from J, with 3 bases in between. Germline-derived CDR1 and CDR2 are SGHTA and FQGNSA. Original data processing: Estimation of nucleated cell counts relied on the amplification of reference gene primers. Sequenced by immunoSEQ multiplex PCR; TCRdb stores in-frame clones only, minus some. From that table come the V and J calls and clone size; the DNA was used to work out D and trimming. The data show approximately 75,000 clones, around nine tenths seen once. The TCR sequence derives from a human donor in a cohort sampled during active COVID-19. This chain joins TRBV7-2 and TRBJ2-7; D not certain. Sequencing used peripheral blood. CDR3 loop: CASSLSSYEQYF. The CDR3 DNA reads TGTGCCAGCAGCTTGAGCTCCTACGAGCAGTACTTC.